These 30 T cell receptor beta chains share one sample of origin, sequenced in a study of blood T cell repertoires in COVID-19 (dated by TCRdb to between 2020 and 2021). Library prep was done by the immunoSEQ multiplex PCR assay. Not all clones reach the TCRdb copy of this immuneACCESS table, which keeps in-frame sequences only. Checked studies attribute under half of the gap to unresolved V genes and leave the rest unexplained. This sample gives some 270,000 clones in total; about 89% of them show up just once. The ten largest clones take up 1.5% to 2% of the sample. The source material was peripheral blood. The receptors shown here come from a woman aged 60-75 years who had recovered from COVID-19.

The chain recombines TRBV7-3 with TRBJ2-7; 9 bases line up with TRBD2. This CDR3 contains 16 residues. V gave up 5 bases and J gave up 2 bases; unmatched junction bases: 10. Looked up from germline, CDR1 is SGHTA and CDR2 is FQGTGA. CDR3 protein: CASSPTPAGGTYEQYF. The DNA for the CDR3 is TGTGCCAGCAGCCCTACCCCAGCGGGGGGAACCTACGAGCAGTACTTC.

The chain links TRBV6-5 to TRBJ2-5; D gene uncertain. Germline values: CDR1 MNHEY, CDR2 SVGAGI. This CDR3 is 13 amino acids long. Trimming left V 8 bases short and J 0 bases short, with 10 bases between. In DNA, the CDR3 is TGTGCCAGCGGATGGGCTAACCAAGAGACCCAGTACTTC. This encodes CASGWANQETQYF.

The chain recombines TRBV11-3 with TRBJ2-7; unclear D gene. This CDR3 region has 11 residues. Germline V gene data show CDR1 as SGHNT and CDR2 as YENEEA. V was pared by 4 bases and J by 3 bases, with 4 bases between. The DNA for the CDR3 is TGTGCCAGCAGCTCCCTCTACGAGCAGTACTTC. It translates to CASSSLYEQYF. The full variable domain, with the rest looked up from reference TRBV11-3 and TRBJ2-7, is EAGVVQSPRYKIIEKKQPVAFWCNPISGHNTLYWYLQNLGQGPELLIRYENEEAVDDSQLPKDRFSAERLKGVDSTLKIQPAELGDSAVYLCASSSLYEQYFGPGTRLTVT.

This clone was recorded only once. The chain links TRBV4-1 to TRBJ1-1; TRBD1 aligns across 9 bases. The CDR3 is made up of 15 amino acids. Germline V lookup: CDR1 MGHRA, CDR2 YSYEKL. The junction had 4 bases not matched to a gene; V was cut back by 2 bases and J by 3 bases. The CDR3 loop is CASSQPRDRDTEAFF. In nucleotides, the CDR3 is TGCGCCAGCAGCCAACCCCGGGACAGGGACACTGAAGCTTTCTTT.

The chain has TRBV6-6 and TRBJ2-1; D perhaps matches TRBD1 (6 bases). This CDR3 is built from 14 residues. With 6 bases removed from V and 8 bases from J, the gap between germline ends came to 17 bases. The germline V gene has CDR1 MNHNY and CDR2 SVGAGI (reference sequence). CDR3 bases: TGTGCCAGCAGGAGACAGGAAAGGGGCTATGAGCAGTTCTTC. Encoded protein: CASRRQERGYEQFF.

V gene TRBV27 combines with J gene TRBJ2-7; no definite D call. Trimming pared 0 bases from V and 2 bases from J, leaving 5 bases between. The CDR3 spans 13 residues. CDR1 MNHEY and CDR2 SMNVEV come from the germline V gene (reference sequence). The CDR3 reads CASSLSFTYEQYF. DNA for the CDR3: TGTGCCAGCAGTTTATCATTCACCTACGAGCAGTACTTC.

The chain uses TRBV21-1 and TRBJ1-5; the DNA was not used to check the table's D call, TRBD1. TRBV21-1 is a documented pseudogene. The CDR3 runs to 11 residues. As DNA, the CDR3 is TGTGCCAGCAACAGGGTTCAGCCCCAGCATTTT. This translates into CASNRVQPQHF.

The V and J genes are TRBV5-5 and TRBJ2-5; maybe TRBD1 (5 bases). Between the trimmed V and J ends, which lost 1 base and 4 bases, there was a span of 11 bases. The length of the CDR3 is 14 residues. Germline values: CDR1 SGHKS, CDR2 YYEKEE (reference sequence). CDR3 amino acids: CASSLTSQAETQYF. In DNA form, the CDR3 reads TGTGCCAGCAGCTTGACGTCACAGGCAGAGACCCAGTACTTC.

The V call is TRBV28, the J call TRBJ1-2; D is uncertain. The CDR3 consists of 13 residues. V lost 3 bases, J lost 9 bases, and 14 bases lay in between. The germline V gene encodes CDR1 MDHEN and CDR2 SYDVKM. CDR3 sequence: CASSFPGRVSYTF. The CDR3 DNA reads as TGTGCCAGCAGTTTTCCGGGAAGGGTGAGCTACACCTTC.

This clone was counted once. The V call is TRBV7-3, the J call TRBJ1-5; D gene ambiguous. The CDR3 consists of 16 residues. Germline V gives CDR1 SGHTA, CDR2 FQGTGA. V lost 8 bases to trimming and J lost 2 bases, with 19 bases between them. Here the CDR3 DNA reads TGTGCCAGCCAACACACCCCGAGGAGATGCAATCAGCCCCAGCATTTT. Protein product: CASQHTPRRCNQPQHF.

The rearrangement links TRBV19 to TRBJ1-1, with D unclear. Germline V lookup: CDR1 LNHDA, CDR2 SQIVND (reference sequence). CDR3 length equals 14 residues. The germline V and J ends were trimmed by 5 bases and 0 bases, with 10 bases remaining between them. In DNA form, the CDR3 reads TGTGCCAGTAGTGCGACGACTGTGAACACTGAAGCTTTCTTT. Amino acids: CASSATTVNTEAFF.

The chain has TRBV11-2 and TRBJ1-2; D is perhaps TRBD1 (5 bases). The CDR3 is 14 amino acids. V was cut by 3 bases and J by 5 bases, with 13 bases left in between. The germline CDR1 and CDR2 sequences are SGHAT and FQNNGV. The CDR3 protein is CASSLDIGLYGYTF. CDR3 DNA sequence: TGTGCCAGCAGCTTGGACATCGGATTATATGGCTACACCTTC.

The CDR3 region is CASTGQGGGEKLFF. In DNA form, the CDR3 reads TGCGCCAGCACAGGACAGGGCGGAGGCGAAAAACTGTTTTTT. The rearrangement uses TRBV10-2 and TRBJ1-4; 8 nucleotides line up with TRBD1. Germline V gene lookup returns CDR1 WSHSY and CDR2 SAAADI. The CDR3 extends over 14 amino acids. V dropped 7 bases and J dropped 8; count of bases not matched to a gene: 9.

The gene calls are TRBV13 and TRBJ1-2; TRBD1 might be the D (5 bases). CDR3 size: 15 residues. Germline V CDR1 and CDR2: PRHDT, FYEKMQ (reference sequence). Trimming removed 6 bases from V and 6 bases from J, with 20 bases in between. The CDR3 is CASRPRGGPRHGYTF. In DNA form, the CDR3 reads TGTGCCAGCAGACCAAGGGGTGGACCGAGACATGGCTACACCTTC.

The chain recombines TRBV15 with TRBJ1-1; 7 bases are a match to TRBD1. With V trimmed by 0 bases and J by 2 bases, 6 bases remained unmatched. CDR1 is LNHNV, CDR2 YYDKDF, per germline (reference sequence). The CDR3 is 16 residues long. The CDR3 DNA sequence: TGTGCCACCAGCAGAGACTGGAGACAGGGAAACACTGAAGCTTTCTTT. Protein: CATSRDWRQGNTEAFF.

The rearrangement uses TRBV19 and TRBJ1-5, with TRBD1 identical over 7 bases. This CDR3 is built from 14 residues. V shed 4 bases and J 7 bases; nucleotides not matched to a gene: 7. Germline lookup yields CDR1 LNHDA and CDR2 SQIVND (reference sequence). CDR3 loop: CASSTQTGRQPQHF. CDR3 nucleotide sequence: TGTGCCAGTAGTACCCAGACAGGGAGGCAGCCCCAGCATTTT. The full variable domain, rest sourced from reference TRBV19 and TRBJ1-5, is DGGITQSPKYLFRKEGQNVTLSCEQNLNHDAMYWYRQDPGQGLRLIYYSQIVNDFQKGDIAEGYSVSREKKESFPLTVTSAQKNPTAFYLCASSTQTGRQPQHFGDGTRLSIL.

The chain carries TRBV7-2 and TRBJ1-1; D might be TRBD1 (6 bases). V gave up 8 bases and J gave up 4 bases, with 17 bases separating them. This CDR3 has 14 amino acids. Germline V gene lookup returns CDR1 SGHTA and CDR2 FQGNSA. CDR3 DNA sequence: TGTGCCAGCTCGAAGGGGGGGGCTCGCACTGAAGCTTTCTTT. It yields the protein CASSKGGARTEAFF.

This chain links TRBV10-3 with TRBJ1-6; 8 bases map to TRBD1. Germline CDR1 reads ENHRY; CDR2 reads SYGVKD. After removal of 6 bases from V and 5 bases from J, the junction contained 6 bases not matched to a gene. There are 15 residues in the CDR3. CDR3 sequence reads: CAISGSDRDNSPLHF. In DNA, the CDR3 is TGTGCCATCAGCGGCTCGGACAGGGATAATTCACCCCTCCACTTT.

The chain is built from TRBV7-2 and TRBJ1-4, with TRBD1 identical over 7 bases. Germline-derived CDR1 and CDR2 are SGHTA and FQGNSA. This CDR3 contains 16 residues. Trimming cost V 5 bases and J 8 bases; bases outside gene matches: 14. The CDR3 coding sequence is TGTGCCAGCAGCGGAGAGATAAGGGGGCGCGACGAAAAACTGTTTTTT. Translating gives CASSGEIRGRDEKLFF.

This clone showed up just a few times. V usage is TRBV18 and J usage is TRBJ2-5, with D maybe TRBD2 (5 bases). Looked up from germline, CDR1 is KGHSH and CDR2 is LQKENI. This CDR3 region has 13 residues. Trimming shortened V by 3 bases and J by 10 bases, and 15 bases separated the two germline ends. CDR3 region: CASSPDYSEGQYF. In DNA form, the CDR3 reads TGTGCCAGCTCACCTGACTACTCAGAGGGCCAGTACTTC.

V is TRBV28 and J is TRBJ1-5, with no clear D. Germline V gene sequence: CDR1 MDHEN, CDR2 SYDVKM. The CDR3 has 13 amino acids. V lost 2 bases to trimming and J lost 5 bases, with 7 bases between them. The CDR3 loop reads CASSLVQDQPQHF. In nucleotides, the CDR3 is TGTGCCAGCAGTTTAGTTCAGGATCAGCCCCAGCATTTT.

The chain carries TRBV6-1 and TRBJ1-3; D might be TRBD1 (6 bases). Germline CDR1 is MNHNS and CDR2 is SASEGT. V was shortened by 1 base and J by 14 bases, with 15 bases between the two germline ends. The CDR3 covers 13 residues. CDR3 amino acids: CASSEELQGSLYF. CDR3 nucleotides: TGTGCCAGCAGTGAAGAATTACAGGGAAGCCTATATTTT.

V gene TRBV28 combines with J gene TRBJ1-2; D is unclear. CDR3 length equals 12 residues. Germline V gene sequence: CDR1 MDHEN, CDR2 SYDVKM. V lost 9 bases and J lost 4, with 12 bases in between. The CDR3 bases are TGTGCCAGTGAGGAGGTTGGCTATGGCTACACCTTC. As protein: CASEEVGYGYTF.

The V and J genes are TRBV21-1 and TRBJ1-4. TRBV21-1 is a known pseudogene. The CDR3 is 16 amino acids. CDR3 protein: CASSKDWYGGREKLFF. As DNA, the CDR3 is TGTGCCAGCAGCAAAGATTGGTACGGGGGTCGGGAAAAACTGTTTTTT.

Details on this clone: One end of the junction fails to match germline, which may point to a read error. The CDR3 sequence: CASSQGDWSFNSPLHF. The CDR3 DNA sequence: TGTGCCAGCAGCCAAGGAGACTGGTCCTTTAATTCACCCCTCCACTTT. The chain carries TRBV3-1 (or the pseudogene TRBV3-2) and TRBJ1-6; D uncertain. There are 16 residues in the CDR3. CDR1 and CDR2 (germline): LGHDT, YNNKEL (reference sequence).

The chain has TRBV7-2 and TRBJ1-5; tentative D call: TRBD1 (6 bases). There are 15 residues in the CDR3. V shed 5 bases and J shed 1 base, with 12 bases lying between them. The germline gives CDR1 SGHTA, CDR2 FQGNSA. The CDR3 bases are TGTGCCAGCAGCCCTGTAGGGGGAAGCAATCAGCCCCAGCATTTT. It translates to CASSPVGGSNQPQHF.

This rearrangement joins TRBV5-1 to TRBJ1-5; D is unresolved. The CDR3 contains 13 residues. Per the germline V gene, CDR1 is SGHRS and CDR2 is YFSETQ. Trimming pared 7 bases from V and 0 bases from J, leaving 8 bases between. The CDR3 DNA reads as TGCGCCAGCCGGTATAATAGCAATCAGCCCCAGCATTTT. It encodes CASRYNSNQPQHF.

The CDR3 region is CASSPSYDYEQYF. CDR3 DNA sequence: TGTGCCAGCTCACCATCCTACGACTACGAGCAGTACTTC. The chain links TRBV18 to TRBJ2-7; D ambiguous. Germline V lookup: CDR1 KGHSH, CDR2 LQKENI. The V end was cut by 2 bases, the J end by 3 bases, with 8 bases between. This CDR3 has 13 amino acids.

The count of this clone is one. V is TRBV7-8 and J is TRBJ2-1; perhaps TRBD2 as D (6 bases). Germline loops: CDR1 SGHVS, CDR2 FQNEAQ. V was trimmed by 5 bases and J by 0 bases, leaving 14 bases between them. This CDR3 has 16 amino acids. The CDR3 loop is CASSPTSTGSYNEQFF. Written as DNA, the CDR3 is TGTGCCAGCAGCCCTACTAGCACGGGCTCCTACAATGAGCAGTTCTTC.

The chain employs TRBV27 and TRBJ2-5, with unresolved D. The CDR3 length is 13 residues. Per the germline V gene, CDR1 is MNHEY and CDR2 is SMNVEV (reference sequence). The V and J ends lost 6 bases and 6 bases respectively, with 14 bases between them. The CDR3 reads CASSHTARQTQYF. Written as DNA, the CDR3 is TGTGCCAGCAGCCACACAGCCCGGCAGACCCAGTACTTC.